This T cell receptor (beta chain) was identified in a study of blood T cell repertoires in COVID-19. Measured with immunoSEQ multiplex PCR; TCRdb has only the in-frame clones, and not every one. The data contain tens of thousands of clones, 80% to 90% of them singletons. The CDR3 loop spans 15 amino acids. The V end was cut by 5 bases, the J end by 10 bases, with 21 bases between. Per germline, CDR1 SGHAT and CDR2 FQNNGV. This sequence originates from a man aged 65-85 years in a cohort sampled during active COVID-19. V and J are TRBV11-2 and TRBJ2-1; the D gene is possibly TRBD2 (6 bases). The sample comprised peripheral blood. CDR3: CASSSQPSETAEQFF. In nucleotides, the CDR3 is TGTGCCAGCAGCAGTCAGCCTAGCGAGACAGCAGAGCAGTTCTTC.